These 11 T cell receptor beta chains were all obtained from the same sample, sequenced in a study of identical twins. A single record per CDR3 protein comes from TCRdb applying MiXCR to the 5' RACE reads. Among around 530,000 distinct CDR3 sequences listed, 13% to 15% were seen once. The sample was also linked to a second study, of yellow fever vaccine responses in identical twins.

The sample consisted of CD4+ T cells sorted from blood. The source is a young woman in good health.

This clonotype was recorded a few times. This chain uses TRBV7-2 with TRBJ2-2; D perhaps matches TRBD2 (5 bases). The CDR3 is 17 amino acids. V was trimmed by 1 base and J by 3 bases, leaving 15 bases between them. CDR1 and CDR2 from the germline V gene are SGHTA and FQGNSA. The CDR3 sequence is CASSLVASGLYTGELFF. The CDR3 coding sequence is TGTGCCAGCAGCTTAGTGGCCAGCGGCCTTTACACCGGGGAGCTGTTTTTT. The complete variable domain, with remaining parts taken from reference TRBV7-2 and TRBJ2-2, reads GAGVSQSPSNKVTEKGKDVELRCDPISGHTALYWYRQSLGQGLEFLIYFQGNSAPDKSGLPSDRFSAERTGGSVSTLTIQRTQQEDSAVYLCASSLVASGLYTGELFFGEGSRLTVL.

The table lists this clonotype with a few counts. J is TRBJ1-1 and V is TRBV20-1; D possibly corresponds to TRBD1 (5 bases). Germline assignment: CDR1 DFQATT and CDR2 SNEGSKA (reference sequence). The CDR3 covers 15 residues. Trimming took off 0 bases at V and 1 base at J, with 12 bases between the two ends. CDR3 loop: CSARDGRGRNTEAFF. CDR3 nucleotide sequence: TGCAGTGCTAGAGATGGGCGGGGGAGGAACACTGAAGCTTTCTTT.

This clonotype has a handful of counts. This chain joins TRBV5-1 and TRBJ2-7; 7 positions agree with TRBD1. Losses at the gene ends were 3 bases for V and 3 bases for J; bases not matched to a gene: 6. Per the germline V gene, CDR1 is SGHRS and CDR2 is YFSETQ. The CDR3 has 14 residues. The chain's CDR3 is CASSSPTGHYEQYF. CDR3 DNA sequence: TGCGCCAGCAGCTCCCCGACAGGGCACTACGAGCAGTACTTC.

This chain links TRBV7-9 with TRBJ2-5; a possible D gene is TRBD1 (5 bases). V gave up 2 bases and J gave up 0 bases, with 13 bases separating them. Germline V gene data show CDR1 as SEHNR and CDR2 as FQNEAQ (reference sequence). CDR3 length: 16 residues. In DNA, the CDR3 is TGTGCCAGCAGCTTATATGGGGCACATGACCAAGAGACCCAGTACTTC. Protein: CASSLYGAHDQETQYF.

This clonotype occurred a few times. The rearrangement uses TRBV6-5 and TRBJ1-2; 7 bases match TRBD1. V dropped 2 bases and J dropped 6; count of bases not matched to a gene: 15. The CDR3 runs to 17 residues. CDR1 MNHEY and CDR2 SVGAGI come from the germline V gene. The CDR3 DNA reads TGTGCCAGCAGTTACGTTGGCGCGGGACAGAATTCCCATGGCTACACCTTC. It is translated as CASSYVGAGQNSHGYTF.

This clonotype was counted between two and nine times. The J gene is TRBJ1-1, the V gene TRBV10-3, with 9 positions matching TRBD1. The trim removed 6 bases at V and 3 bases at J, leaving 2 bases unmatched. CDR3 length equals 13 residues. The germline gives CDR1 ENHRY, CDR2 SYGVKD. CDR3 sequence reads: CAIRRTGDTEAFF. In DNA form, the CDR3 reads TGTGCCATCAGAAGGACAGGGGACACTGAAGCTTTCTTT.

V is TRBV5-1 and J is TRBJ2-1; D is ambiguous. CDR1 and CDR2 from the germline V gene are SGHRS and YFSETQ. V was clipped by 2 bases and J by 2 bases, with 14 bases between them. The CDR3 totals 16 residues. In DNA form, the CDR3 reads TGCGCCAGCAGCTTCGGTGGGCAGTGGACCTACAATGAGCAGTTCTTC. Its protein product is CASSFGGQWTYNEQFF.

This clonotype has a handful of counts. This chain connects TRBV24-1 to TRBJ2-5; D is unresolved. The germline CDR1 and CDR2 sequences are KGHDR and SFDVKD. The CDR3 totals 14 residues. Trimming shortened V by 4 bases and J by 2 bases, and 10 bases separated the two germline ends. As DNA, the CDR3 is TGTGCCACCAGTGAACCCGGCACTCAAGAGACCCAGTACTTC. Amino acids: CATSEPGTQETQYF.

The V gene is TRBV25-1, the J gene TRBJ1-1, with D hard to call. Germline values: CDR1 MGHDK, CDR2 SYGVNS. This CDR3 spans 13 amino acids. Trimming took off 7 bases at V and 6 bases at J, with 15 bases between the two ends. CDR3 residues: CASTTGFEAEAFF. The CDR3 DNA reads TGTGCCAGCACCACGGGCTTCGAGGCTGAAGCTTTCTTT.

This clonotype was seen ten or more times. The chain uses TRBV5-1 and TRBJ2-5; D is unresolved. The length of the CDR3 is 14 residues. V was trimmed by 6 bases and J by 3 bases, leaving 15 bases between them. Germline V gene lookup returns CDR1 SGHRS and CDR2 YFSETQ. The CDR3 DNA follows: TGCGCCAGCAAGCTTGGGCAGGCCGAAGAGACCCAGTACTTC. Translated, it gives CASKLGQAEETQYF. Filled out from reference TRBV5-1 and TRBJ2-5, the complete variable domain reads KAGVTQTPRYLIKTRGQQVTLSCSPISGHRSVSWYQQTPGQGLQFLFEYFSETQRNKGNFPGRFSGRQFSNSRSEMNVSTLELGDSALYLCASKLGQAEETQYFGPGTRLLVL.

This clonotype was counted a few times. The limits of the CDR3 on the DNA are not certain, so only TCRdb's listed CDR3 is given. This chain uses TRBV5-1 with TRBJ2-5; no check of the table's D call, TRBD1, against the DNA was made. CDR1 is SGHRS and CDR2 is YFSETQ in the germline V gene. Both ends counted, the CDR3 spans 13 residues. The CDR3 protein is CASSFGVGTEMYF.